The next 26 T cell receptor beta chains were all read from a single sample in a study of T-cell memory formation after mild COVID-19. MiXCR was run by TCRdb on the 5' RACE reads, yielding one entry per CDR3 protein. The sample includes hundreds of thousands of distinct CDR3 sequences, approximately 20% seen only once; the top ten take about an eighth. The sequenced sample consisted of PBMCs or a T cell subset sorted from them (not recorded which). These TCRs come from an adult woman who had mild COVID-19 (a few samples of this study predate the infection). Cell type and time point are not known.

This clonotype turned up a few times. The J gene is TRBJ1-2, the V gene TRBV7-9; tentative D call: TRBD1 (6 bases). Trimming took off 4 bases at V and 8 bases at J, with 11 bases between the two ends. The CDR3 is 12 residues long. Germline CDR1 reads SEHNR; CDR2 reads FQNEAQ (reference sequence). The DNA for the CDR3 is TGTGCCAGCAGCTGGGACATACTGGGCTACACCTTC. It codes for CASSWDILGYTF.

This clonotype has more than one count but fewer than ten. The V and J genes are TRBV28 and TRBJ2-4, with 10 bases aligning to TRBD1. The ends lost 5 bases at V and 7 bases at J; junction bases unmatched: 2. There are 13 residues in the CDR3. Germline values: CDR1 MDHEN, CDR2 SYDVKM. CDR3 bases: TGTGCCAGCAGTCGGGACAGGGGTAACATTCAGTACTTC. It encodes CASSRDRGNIQYF.

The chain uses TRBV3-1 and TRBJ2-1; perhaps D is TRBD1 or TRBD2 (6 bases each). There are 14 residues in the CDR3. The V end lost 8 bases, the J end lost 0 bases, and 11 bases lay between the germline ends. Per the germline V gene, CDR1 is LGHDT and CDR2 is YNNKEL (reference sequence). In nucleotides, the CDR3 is TGTGCCAGCGCCGGGGGCCACTCCTACAATGAGCAGTTCTTC. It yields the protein CASAGGHSYNEQFF.

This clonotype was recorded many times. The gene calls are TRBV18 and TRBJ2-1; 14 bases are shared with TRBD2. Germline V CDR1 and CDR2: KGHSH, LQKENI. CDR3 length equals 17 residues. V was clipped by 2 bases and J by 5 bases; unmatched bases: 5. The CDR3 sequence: CASSPTGTSGRDNEQFF. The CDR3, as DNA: TGTGCCAGCTCACCAACCGGGACTAGCGGGAGAGACAATGAGCAGTTCTTC.

This chain's CDR3 is CSARTSGGAGLVEQFF. CDR3 sequence (DNA): TGCAGTGCTCGGACTAGCGGGGGGGCCGGATTGGTGGAGCAGTTCTTC. The chain uses TRBV20-1 and TRBJ2-1; 15 bases fit TRBD2. Trimming at V came to 5 bases and at J to 10 bases, leaving 12 bases not matched to a gene. The CDR3 has 16 amino acids. The V gene's germline CDR1 is DFQATT and CDR2 SNEGSKA (reference sequence).

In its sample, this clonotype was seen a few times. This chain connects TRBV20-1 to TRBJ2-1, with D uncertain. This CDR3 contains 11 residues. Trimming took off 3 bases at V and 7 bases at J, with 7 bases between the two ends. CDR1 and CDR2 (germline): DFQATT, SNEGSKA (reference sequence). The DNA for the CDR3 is TGCAGTGCTAGTCGACGTAATGAGCAGTTCTTC. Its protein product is CSASRRNEQFF.

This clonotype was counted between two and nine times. CDR3 loop: CASSPSTSYNEQFF. In DNA form, the CDR3 reads TGTGCCAGCAGTCCCTCCACGTCCTACAATGAGCAGTTCTTC. The chain links TRBV27 to TRBJ2-1; D is undetermined. Trimming removed 5 bases at V and 1 base at J, with 9 bases between. This CDR3 comprises 14 residues. Germline lookup yields CDR1 MNHEY and CDR2 SMNVEV (reference sequence).

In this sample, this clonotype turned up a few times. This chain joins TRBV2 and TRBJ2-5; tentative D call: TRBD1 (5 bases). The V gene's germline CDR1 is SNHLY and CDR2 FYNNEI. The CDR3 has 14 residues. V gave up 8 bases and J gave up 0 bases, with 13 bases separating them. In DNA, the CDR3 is TGTGCCAGCGACCAGGGCACGTACCAAGAGACCCAGTACTTC. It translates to CASDQGTYQETQYF.

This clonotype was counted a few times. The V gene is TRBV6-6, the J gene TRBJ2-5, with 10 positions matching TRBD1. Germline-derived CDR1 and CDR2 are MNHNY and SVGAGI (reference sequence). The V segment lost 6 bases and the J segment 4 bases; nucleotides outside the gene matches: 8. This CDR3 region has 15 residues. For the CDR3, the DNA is TGTGCCAGCAGGGCCGACAGGGGGCAGAGAGAGACCCAGTACTTC. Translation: CASRADRGQRETQYF.

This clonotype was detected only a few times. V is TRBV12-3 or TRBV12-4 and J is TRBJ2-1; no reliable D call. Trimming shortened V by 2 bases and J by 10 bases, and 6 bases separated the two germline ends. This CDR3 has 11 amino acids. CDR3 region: CASSLRAEQFF. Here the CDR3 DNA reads TGTGCCAGCAGTTTACGGGCAGAGCAGTTCTTC.

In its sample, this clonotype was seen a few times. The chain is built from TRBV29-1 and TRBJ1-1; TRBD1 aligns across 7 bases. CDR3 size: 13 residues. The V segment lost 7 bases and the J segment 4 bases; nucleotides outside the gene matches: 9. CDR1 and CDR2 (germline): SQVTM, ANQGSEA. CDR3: CSAAQGRSTEAFF. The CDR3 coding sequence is TGCAGCGCTGCACAGGGGCGGAGCACTGAAGCTTTCTTT.

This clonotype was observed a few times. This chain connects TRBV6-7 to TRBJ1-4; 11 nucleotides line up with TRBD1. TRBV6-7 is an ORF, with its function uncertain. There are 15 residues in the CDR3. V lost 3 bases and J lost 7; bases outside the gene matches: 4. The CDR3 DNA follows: TGTGCCAGCAGTTATATTGGGACAGGGGGTGAAAAACTGTTTTTT. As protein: CASSYIGTGGEKLFF.

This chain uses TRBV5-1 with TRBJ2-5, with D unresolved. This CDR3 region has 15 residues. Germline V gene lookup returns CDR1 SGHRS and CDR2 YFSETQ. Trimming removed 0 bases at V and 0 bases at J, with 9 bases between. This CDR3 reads CASSLGEGNQETQYF. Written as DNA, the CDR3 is TGCGCCAGCAGCTTGGGGGAAGGAAACCAAGAGACCCAGTACTTC.

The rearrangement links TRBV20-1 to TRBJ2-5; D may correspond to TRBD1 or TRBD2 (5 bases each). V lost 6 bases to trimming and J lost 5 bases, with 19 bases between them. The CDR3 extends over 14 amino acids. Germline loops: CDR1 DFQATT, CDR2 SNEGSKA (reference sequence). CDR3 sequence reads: CSARMNGALETQYF. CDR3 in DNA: TGCAGTGCCCGAATGAACGGGGCCCTGGAGACCCAGTACTTC.

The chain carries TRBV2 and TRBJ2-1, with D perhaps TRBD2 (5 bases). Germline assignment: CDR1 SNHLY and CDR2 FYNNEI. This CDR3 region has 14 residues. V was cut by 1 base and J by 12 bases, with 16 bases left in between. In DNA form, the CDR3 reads TGTGCCAGCAGTGAAGGACTACATGGGGATGCGCAGTTCTTC. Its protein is CASSEGLHGDAQFF.

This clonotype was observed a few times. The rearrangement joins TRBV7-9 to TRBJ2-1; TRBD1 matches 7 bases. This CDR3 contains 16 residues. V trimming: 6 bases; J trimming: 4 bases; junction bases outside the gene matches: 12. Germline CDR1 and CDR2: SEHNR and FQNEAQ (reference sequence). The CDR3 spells CASSSASGQTYNEQFF. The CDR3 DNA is TGTGCCAGCAGTAGCGCCTCGGGACAGACATACAATGAGCAGTTCTTC.

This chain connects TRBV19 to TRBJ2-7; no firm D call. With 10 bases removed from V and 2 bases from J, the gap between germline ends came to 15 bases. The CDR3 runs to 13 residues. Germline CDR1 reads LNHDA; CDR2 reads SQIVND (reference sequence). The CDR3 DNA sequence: TGTGCCAACCTCCGGGCCCTGGCCTACGAGCAGTACTTC. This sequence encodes CANLRALAYEQYF.

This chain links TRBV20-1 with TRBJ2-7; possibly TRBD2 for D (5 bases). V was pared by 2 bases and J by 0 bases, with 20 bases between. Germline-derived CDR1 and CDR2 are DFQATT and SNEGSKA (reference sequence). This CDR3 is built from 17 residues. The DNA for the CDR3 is TGCAGTGCTAGAAGCCCCGTCGGGGTAAAGAGCTCCTACGAGCAGTACTTC. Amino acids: CSARSPVGVKSSYEQYF.

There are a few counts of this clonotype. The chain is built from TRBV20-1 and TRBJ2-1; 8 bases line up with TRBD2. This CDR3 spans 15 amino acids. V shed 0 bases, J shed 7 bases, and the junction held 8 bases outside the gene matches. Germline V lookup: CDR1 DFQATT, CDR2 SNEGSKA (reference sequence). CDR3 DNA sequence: TGCAGTGCTAGAGACTCCGCGGGACTAGGAAATGAGCAGTTCTTC. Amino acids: CSARDSAGLGNEQFF.

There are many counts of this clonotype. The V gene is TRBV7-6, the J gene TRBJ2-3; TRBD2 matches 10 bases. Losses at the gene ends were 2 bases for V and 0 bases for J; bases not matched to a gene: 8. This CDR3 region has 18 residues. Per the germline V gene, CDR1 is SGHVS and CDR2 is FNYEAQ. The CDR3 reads CASSLSQSSGGSTDTQYF. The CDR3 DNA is TGTGCCAGCAGCTTATCCCAATCTAGCGGGGGAAGCACAGATACGCAGTATTTT.

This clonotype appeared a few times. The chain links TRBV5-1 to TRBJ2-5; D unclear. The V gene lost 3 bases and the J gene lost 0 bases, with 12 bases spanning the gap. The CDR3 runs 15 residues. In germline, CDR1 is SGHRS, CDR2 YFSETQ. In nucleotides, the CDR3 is TGCGCCAGCAGCTCGCAAGGGCGATACCAAGAGACCCAGTACTTC. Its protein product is CASSSQGRYQETQYF.

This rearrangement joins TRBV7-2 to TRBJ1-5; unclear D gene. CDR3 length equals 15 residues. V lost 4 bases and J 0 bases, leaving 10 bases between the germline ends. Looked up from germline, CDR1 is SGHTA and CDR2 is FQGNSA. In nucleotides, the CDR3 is TGTGCCAGCAGCTCCCGCCCGGGTAGCAATCAGCCCCAGCATTTT. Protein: CASSSRPGSNQPQHF.

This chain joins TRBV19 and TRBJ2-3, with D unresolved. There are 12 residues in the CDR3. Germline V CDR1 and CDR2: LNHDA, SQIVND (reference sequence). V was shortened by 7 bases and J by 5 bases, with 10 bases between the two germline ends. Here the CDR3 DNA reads TGTGCCAGTACTTCCCCTGGAGATACGCAGTATTTT. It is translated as CASTSPGDTQYF.

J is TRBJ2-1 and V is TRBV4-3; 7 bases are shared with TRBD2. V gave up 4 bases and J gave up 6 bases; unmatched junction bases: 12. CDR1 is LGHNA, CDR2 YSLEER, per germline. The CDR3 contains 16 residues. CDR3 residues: CASSPSWGRASNEQFF. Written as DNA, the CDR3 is TGCGCCAGCAGCCCTAGCTGGGGGAGGGCCTCCAATGAGCAGTTCTTC.

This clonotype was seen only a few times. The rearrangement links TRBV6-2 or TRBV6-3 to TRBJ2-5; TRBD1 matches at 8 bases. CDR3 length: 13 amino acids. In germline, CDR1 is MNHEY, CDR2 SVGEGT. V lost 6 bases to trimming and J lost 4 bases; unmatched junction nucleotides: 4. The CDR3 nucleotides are TGTGCCAGCAGACCGACAGGGGTAGAGACCCAGTACTTC. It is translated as CASRPTGVETQYF.

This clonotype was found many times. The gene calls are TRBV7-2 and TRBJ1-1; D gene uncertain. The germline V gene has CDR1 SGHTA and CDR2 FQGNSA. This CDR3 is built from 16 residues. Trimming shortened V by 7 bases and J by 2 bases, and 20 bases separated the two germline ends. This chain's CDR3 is CASIRRAGPINTEAFF. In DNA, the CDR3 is TGTGCCAGCATCCGTCGGGCAGGACCCATAAACACTGAAGCTTTCTTT.